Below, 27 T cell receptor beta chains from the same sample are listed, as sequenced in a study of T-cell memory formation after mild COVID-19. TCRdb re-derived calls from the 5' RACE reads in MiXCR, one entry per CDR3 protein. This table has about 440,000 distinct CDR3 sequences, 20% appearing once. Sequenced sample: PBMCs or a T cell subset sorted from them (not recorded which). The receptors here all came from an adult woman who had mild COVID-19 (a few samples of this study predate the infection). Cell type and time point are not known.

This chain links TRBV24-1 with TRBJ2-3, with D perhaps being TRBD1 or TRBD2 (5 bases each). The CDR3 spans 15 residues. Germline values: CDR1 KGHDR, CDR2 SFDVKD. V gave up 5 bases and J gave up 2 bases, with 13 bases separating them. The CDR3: CATSGGDRTTDTQYF. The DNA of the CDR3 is TGTGCCACCAGTGGGGGAGACAGAACCACAGATACGCAGTATTTT.

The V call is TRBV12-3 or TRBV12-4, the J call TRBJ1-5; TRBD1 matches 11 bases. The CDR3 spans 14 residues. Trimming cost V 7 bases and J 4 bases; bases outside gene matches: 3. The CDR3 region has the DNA TGTGCCAGCACTGGGACAGGGGGAAATCAGCCCCAGCATTTT. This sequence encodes CASTGTGGNQPQHF.

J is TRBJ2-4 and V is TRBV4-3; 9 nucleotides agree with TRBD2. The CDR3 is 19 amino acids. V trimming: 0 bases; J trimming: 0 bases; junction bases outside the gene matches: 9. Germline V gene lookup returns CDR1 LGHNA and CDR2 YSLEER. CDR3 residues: CASSQEYTREGPAKNIQYF. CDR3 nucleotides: TGCGCCAGCAGCCAAGAGTATACGCGGGAGGGCCCAGCCAAAAACATTCAGTACTTC.

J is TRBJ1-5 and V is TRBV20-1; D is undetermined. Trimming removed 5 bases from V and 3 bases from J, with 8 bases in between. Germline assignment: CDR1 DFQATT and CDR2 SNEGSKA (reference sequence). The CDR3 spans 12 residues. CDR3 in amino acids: CSAGDFNQPQHF. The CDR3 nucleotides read TGCAGTGCTGGCGACTTCAATCAGCCCCAGCATTTT.

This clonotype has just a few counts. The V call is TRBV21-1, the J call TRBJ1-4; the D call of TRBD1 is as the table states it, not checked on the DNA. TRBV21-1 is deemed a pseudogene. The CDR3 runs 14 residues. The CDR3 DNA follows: TGTGCCAGCAGCAAAGCTGGGTTGGGACGGGGGCTGTTTTTT. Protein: CASSKAGLGRGLFF.

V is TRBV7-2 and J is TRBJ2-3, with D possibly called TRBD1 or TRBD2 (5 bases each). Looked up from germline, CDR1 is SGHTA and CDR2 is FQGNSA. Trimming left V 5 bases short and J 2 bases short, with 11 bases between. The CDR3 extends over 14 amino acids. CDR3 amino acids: CASSRDHTTDTQYF. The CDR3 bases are TGTGCCAGCAGCCGGGACCATACCACAGATACGCAGTATTTT.

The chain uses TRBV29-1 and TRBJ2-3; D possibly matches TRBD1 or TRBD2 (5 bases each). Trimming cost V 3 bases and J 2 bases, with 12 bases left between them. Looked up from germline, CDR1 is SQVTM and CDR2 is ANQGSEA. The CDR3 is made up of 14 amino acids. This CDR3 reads CSVDGTANTDTQYF. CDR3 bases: TGCAGCGTTGACGGGACGGCCAACACAGATACGCAGTATTTT.

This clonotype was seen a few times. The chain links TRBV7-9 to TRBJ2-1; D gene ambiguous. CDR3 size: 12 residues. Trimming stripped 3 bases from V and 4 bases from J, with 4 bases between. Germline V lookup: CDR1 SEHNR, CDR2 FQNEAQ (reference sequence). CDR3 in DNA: TGTGCCAGCAGCTTCAGTTACAATGAGCAGTTCTTC. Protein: CASSFSYNEQFF.

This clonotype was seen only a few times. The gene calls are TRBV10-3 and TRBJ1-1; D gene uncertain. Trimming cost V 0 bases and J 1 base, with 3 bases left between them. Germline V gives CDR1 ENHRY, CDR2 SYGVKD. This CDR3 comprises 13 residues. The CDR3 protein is CAISESGNTEAFF. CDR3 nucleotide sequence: TGTGCCATCAGTGAGTCGGGGAACACTGAAGCTTTCTTT.

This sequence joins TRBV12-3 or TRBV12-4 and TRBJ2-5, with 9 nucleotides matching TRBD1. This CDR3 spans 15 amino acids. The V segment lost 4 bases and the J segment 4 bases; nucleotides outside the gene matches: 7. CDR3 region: CASSSTTGGVETQYF. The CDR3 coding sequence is TGTGCCAGCAGTTCCACGACAGGGGGTGTAGAGACCCAGTACTTC.

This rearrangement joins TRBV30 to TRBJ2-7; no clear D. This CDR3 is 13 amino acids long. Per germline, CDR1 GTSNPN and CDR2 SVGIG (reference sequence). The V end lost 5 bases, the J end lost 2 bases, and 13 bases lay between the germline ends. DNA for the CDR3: TGTGCCTGGTCTCTGGGTGGGGCCTACGAGCAGTACTTC. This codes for CAWSLGGAYEQYF.

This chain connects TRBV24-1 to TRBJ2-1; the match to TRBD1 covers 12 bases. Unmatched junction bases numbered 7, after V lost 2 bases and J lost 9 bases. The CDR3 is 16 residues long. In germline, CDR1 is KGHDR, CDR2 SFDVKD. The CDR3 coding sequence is TGTGCCACCAGTGATTCCGGGACAGGGGGCAGAGGTGAGCAGTTCTTC. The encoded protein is CATSDSGTGGRGEQFF.

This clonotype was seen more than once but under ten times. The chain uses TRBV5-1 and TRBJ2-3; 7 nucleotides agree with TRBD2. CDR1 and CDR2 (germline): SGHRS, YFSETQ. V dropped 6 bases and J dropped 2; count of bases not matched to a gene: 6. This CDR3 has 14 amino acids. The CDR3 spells CASNGGRDTDTQYF. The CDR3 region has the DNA TGCGCCAGCAACGGCGGGAGAGACACAGATACGCAGTATTTT.

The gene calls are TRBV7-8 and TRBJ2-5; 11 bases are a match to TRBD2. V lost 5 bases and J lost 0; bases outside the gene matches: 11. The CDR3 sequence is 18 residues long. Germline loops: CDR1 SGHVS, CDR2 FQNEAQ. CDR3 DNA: TGTGCCAGCAGCCCTGGGGTTAGCGGGGGGGTCTACCAAGAGACCCAGTACTTC. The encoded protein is CASSPGVSGGVYQETQYF.

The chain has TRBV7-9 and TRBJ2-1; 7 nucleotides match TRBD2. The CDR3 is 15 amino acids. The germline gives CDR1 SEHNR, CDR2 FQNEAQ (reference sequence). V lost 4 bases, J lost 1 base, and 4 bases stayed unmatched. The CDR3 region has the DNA TGTGCCAGCAGCTCCGGGGGGAGGTCCTACAATGAGCAGTTCTTC. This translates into CASSSGGRSYNEQFF.

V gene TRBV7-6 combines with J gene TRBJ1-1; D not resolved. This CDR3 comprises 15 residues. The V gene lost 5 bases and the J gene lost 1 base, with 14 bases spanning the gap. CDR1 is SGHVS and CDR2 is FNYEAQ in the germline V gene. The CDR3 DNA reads TGTGCCAGCAGCCCTCTCGCGGGATCGAACACTGAAGCTTTCTTT. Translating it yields CASSPLAGSNTEAFF.

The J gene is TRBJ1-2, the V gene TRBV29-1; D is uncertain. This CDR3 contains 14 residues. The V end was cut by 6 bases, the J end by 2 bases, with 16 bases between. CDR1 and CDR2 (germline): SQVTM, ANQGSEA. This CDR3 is CSVIMTTGNYGYTF. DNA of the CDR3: TGCAGCGTGATCATGACGACGGGCAACTATGGCTACACCTTC.

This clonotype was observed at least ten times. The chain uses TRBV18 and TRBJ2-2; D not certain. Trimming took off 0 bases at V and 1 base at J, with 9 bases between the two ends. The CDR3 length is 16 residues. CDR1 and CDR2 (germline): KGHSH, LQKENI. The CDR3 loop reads CASSPPSRENTGELFF. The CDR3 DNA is TGTGCCAGCTCACCACCGTCAAGGGAGAACACCGGGGAGCTGTTTTTT.

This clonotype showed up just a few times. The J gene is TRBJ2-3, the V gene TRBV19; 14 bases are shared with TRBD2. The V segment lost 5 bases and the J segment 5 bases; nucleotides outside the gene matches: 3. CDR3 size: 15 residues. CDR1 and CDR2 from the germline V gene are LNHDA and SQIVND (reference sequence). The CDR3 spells CASSGTSGSQDTQYF. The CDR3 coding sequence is TGTGCCAGTAGTGGGACTAGCGGGAGCCAAGATACGCAGTATTTT.

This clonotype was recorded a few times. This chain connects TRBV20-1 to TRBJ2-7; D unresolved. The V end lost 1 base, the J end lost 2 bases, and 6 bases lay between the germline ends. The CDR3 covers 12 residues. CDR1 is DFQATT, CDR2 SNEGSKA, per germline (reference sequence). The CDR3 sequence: CSARGITYEQYF. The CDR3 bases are TGCAGTGCTAGAGGGATTACCTACGAGCAGTACTTC.

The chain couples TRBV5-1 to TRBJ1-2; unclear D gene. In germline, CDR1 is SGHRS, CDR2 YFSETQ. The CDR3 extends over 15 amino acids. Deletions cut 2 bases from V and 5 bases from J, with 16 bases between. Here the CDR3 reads CASSLRWMRWYGYTF. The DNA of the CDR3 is TGCGCCAGCAGCTTAAGGTGGATGAGGTGGTATGGCTACACCTTC.

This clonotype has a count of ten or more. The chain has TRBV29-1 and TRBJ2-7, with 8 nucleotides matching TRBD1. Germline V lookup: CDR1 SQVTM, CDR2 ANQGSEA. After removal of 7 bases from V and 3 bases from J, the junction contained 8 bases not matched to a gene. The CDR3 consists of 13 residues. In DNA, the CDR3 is TGCAGCGCTACAGGGGGATCTCGCTACGAGCAGTACTTC. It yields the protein CSATGGSRYEQYF.

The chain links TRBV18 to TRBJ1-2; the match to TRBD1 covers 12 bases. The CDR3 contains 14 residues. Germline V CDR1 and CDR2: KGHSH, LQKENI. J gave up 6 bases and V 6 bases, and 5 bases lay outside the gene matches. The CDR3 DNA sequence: TGTGCCAGCTCTGGCGGGACAGGGGGCGATGGCTACACCTTC. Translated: CASSGGTGGDGYTF. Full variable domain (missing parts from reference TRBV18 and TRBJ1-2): NAGVMQNPRHLVRRRGQEARLRCSPMKGHSHVYWYRQLPEEGLKFMVYLQKENIIDESGMPKERFSAEFPKEGPSILRIQQVVRGDSAAYFCASSGGTGGDGYTFGSGTRLTVV.

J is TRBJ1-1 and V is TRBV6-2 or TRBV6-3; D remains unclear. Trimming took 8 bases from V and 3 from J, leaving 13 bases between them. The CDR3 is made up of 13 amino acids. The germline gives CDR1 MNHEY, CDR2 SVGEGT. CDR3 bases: TGTGCCAGCGGCCTGTATAGCGACACTGAAGCTTTCTTT. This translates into CASGLYSDTEAFF.

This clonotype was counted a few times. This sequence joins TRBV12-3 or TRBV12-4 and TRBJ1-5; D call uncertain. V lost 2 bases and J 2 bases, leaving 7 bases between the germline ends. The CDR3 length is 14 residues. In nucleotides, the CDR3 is TGTGCCAGCAGTTTACGGGCCGGCAATCAGCCCCAGCATTTT. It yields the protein CASSLRAGNQPQHF.

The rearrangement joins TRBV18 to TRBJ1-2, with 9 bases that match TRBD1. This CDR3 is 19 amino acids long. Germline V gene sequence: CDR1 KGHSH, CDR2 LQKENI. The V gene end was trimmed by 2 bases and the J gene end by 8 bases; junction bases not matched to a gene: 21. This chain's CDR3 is CASSPASLGQGRVAVGYTF. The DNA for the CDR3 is TGTGCCAGCTCACCAGCTTCGTTGGGACAGGGACGGGTGGCGGTCGGCTACACCTTC.

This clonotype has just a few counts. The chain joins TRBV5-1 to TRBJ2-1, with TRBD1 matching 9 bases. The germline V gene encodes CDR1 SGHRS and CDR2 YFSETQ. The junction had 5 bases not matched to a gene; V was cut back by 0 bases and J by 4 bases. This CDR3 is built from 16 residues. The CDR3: CASSLGTGVLYNEQFF. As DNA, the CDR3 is TGCGCCAGCAGCTTGGGGACAGGGGTCTTATACAATGAGCAGTTCTTC.